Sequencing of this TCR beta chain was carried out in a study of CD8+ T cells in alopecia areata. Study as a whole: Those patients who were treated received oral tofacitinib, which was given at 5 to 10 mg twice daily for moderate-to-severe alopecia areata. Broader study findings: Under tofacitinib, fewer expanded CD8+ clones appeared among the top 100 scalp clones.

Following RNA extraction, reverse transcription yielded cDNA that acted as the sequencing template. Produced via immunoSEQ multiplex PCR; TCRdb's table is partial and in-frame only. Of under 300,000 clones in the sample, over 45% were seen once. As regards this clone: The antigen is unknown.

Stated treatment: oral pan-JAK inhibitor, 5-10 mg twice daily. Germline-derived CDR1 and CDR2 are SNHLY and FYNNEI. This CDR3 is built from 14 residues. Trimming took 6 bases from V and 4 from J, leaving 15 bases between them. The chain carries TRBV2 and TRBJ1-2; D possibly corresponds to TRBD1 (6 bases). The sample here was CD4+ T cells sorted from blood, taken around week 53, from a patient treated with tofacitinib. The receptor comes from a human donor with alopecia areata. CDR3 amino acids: CASRMAGDSYGYTF. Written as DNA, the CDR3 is TGTGCCAGCAGGATGGCAGGGGACTCCTATGGCTACACCTTC.